Presented here are 31 T cell receptor beta chains from one specimen sequenced in a study of graft-versus-host responses after intestinal transplantation. The method was immunoSEQ multiplex PCR; TCRdb's version includes in-frame clones alone and lacks a portion of them. The table records 50,000 to 55,000 clones, 70% to 90% of them present only once. These TCRs are of unknown antigen specificity. The specimen comprised unstimulated CD4+ T cells sorted from spleen or lymph node cells, sampled before transplant. Source of these receptors: a human donor who was the organ donor for an intestinal transplant.

J is TRBJ1-5 and V is TRBV7-3; D might be TRBD1 (5 bases). The germline V gene has CDR1 SGHTA and CDR2 FQGTGA. CDR3 length: 16 amino acids. Trimming took 5 bases from V and 3 from J, leaving 17 bases between them. This chain's CDR3 is CASSPLPDSFNQPQHF. The CDR3 DNA follows: TGTGCCAGCAGCCCCCTTCCCGACAGCTTCAATCAGCCCCAGCATTTT.

This chain uses TRBV28 with TRBJ1-1; 7 bases align to TRBD1. Germline CDR1 and CDR2: MDHEN and SYDVKM. The CDR3 totals 13 residues. Trimming removed 6 bases from V and 1 base from J; junction bases left unmatched: 2. The CDR3 reads CASRRQGNTEAFF. For the CDR3, the DNA is TGTGCCAGCAGGCGACAGGGGAACACTGAAGCTTTCTTT. Using reference TRBV28 and TRBJ1-1 for the parts outside the CDR3, the full variable domain is DVKVTQSSRYLVKRTGEKVFLECVQDMDHENMFWYRQDPGLGLRLIYFSYDVKMKEKGDIPEGYSVSREKKERFSLILESASTNQTSMYLCASRRQGNTEAFFGQGTRLTVV.

This clone showed up just once. The chain couples TRBV7-2 to TRBJ1-5; the D gene is possibly TRBD1 (6 bases). Germline values: CDR1 SGHTA, CDR2 FQGNSA. The CDR3 spans 15 residues. V lost 0 bases and J 6 bases, leaving 12 bases between the germline ends. This chain's CDR3 is CASSLAQGGGQPQHF. The DNA for the CDR3 is TGTGCCAGCAGCTTAGCACAGGGTGGCGGTCAGCCCCAGCATTTT.

This rearrangement joins TRBV5-8 to TRBJ2-7; TRBD2 agrees at 8 bases. V lost 5 bases to trimming and J lost 3 bases; unmatched junction nucleotides: 10. The length of the CDR3 is 15 residues. Germline CDR1 and CDR2: SGHTS and YDEGEE. As DNA, the CDR3 is TGTGCCAGCAGGACAAGCGGGAGAGGACTCTACGAGCAGTACTTC. Its protein product is CASRTSGRGLYEQYF.

This chain links TRBV5-1 with TRBJ2-3, with D perhaps TRBD1 (5 bases). The germline V gene has CDR1 SGHRS and CDR2 YFSETQ. Deletions cut 0 bases from V and 2 bases from J, with 16 bases between. CDR3 length: 17 amino acids. As DNA, the CDR3 is TGCGCCAGCAGCTTGGGTACAGGCTCCGGTGCCACAGATACGCAGTATTTT. Encoded protein: CASSLGTGSGATDTQYF. The variable domain in full, with the rest retrieved from reference TRBV5-1 and TRBJ2-3, is KAGVTQTPRYLIKTRGQQVTLSCSPISGHRSVSWYQQTPGQGLQFLFEYFSETQRNKGNFPGRFSGRQFSNSRSEMNVSTLELGDSALYLCASSLGTGSGATDTQYFGPGTRLTVL.

This clone was observed once. The rearrangement links TRBV5-8 to TRBJ2-2, with 8 positions matching TRBD1. J gave up 3 bases and V 2 bases, and 6 bases lay outside the gene matches. Per germline, CDR1 SGHTS and CDR2 YDEGEE. The CDR3 consists of 16 residues. The CDR3 loop reads CASSFRTGRDTGELFF. The CDR3 DNA is TGTGCCAGCAGCTTCCGGACAGGGCGGGACACCGGGGAGCTGTTTTTT.

This chain connects TRBV6-5 to TRBJ2-7; 10 positions match TRBD2. Germline values: CDR1 MNHEY, CDR2 SVGAGI. This CDR3 has 16 residues. The V segment lost 4 bases and the J segment 6 bases; nucleotides outside the gene matches: 12. The DNA of the CDR3 is TGTGCCAGCAGTTCACCGGGACTAGCGATGAAGTCCGAGCAGTACTTC. Residues: CASSSPGLAMKSEQYF.

CDR3 DNA: TGTGCCATATCCGGGACAGGGACCTACGAGCAGTACTTC. Protein: CAISGTGTYEQYF. The rearrangement links TRBV30 to TRBJ2-7; the match to TRBD1 covers 9 bases. CDR3 length: 13 residues. The germline V gene encodes CDR1 GTSNPN and CDR2 SVGIG (reference sequence). V was pared by 8 bases and J by 2 bases, with 7 bases of the junction left unmatched.

The chain employs TRBV5-4 and TRBJ2-1, with TRBD1 identical over 7 bases. V was clipped by 4 bases and J by 0 bases; unmatched bases: 7. The CDR3 totals 16 residues. CDR1 is SGHNT, CDR2 YYREEE, per germline (reference sequence). CDR3 amino acids: CASSQRQGSSYNEQFF. CDR3 sequence (DNA): TGTGCCAGCAGCCAGCGACAGGGAAGCTCCTACAATGAGCAGTTCTTC.

CDR3 loop: CASRGQDNQPQHF. The CDR3 nucleotides are TGTGCCAGTAGAGGCCAGGACAATCAGCCCCAGCATTTT. The V call is TRBV19, the J call TRBJ1-5; D unresolved. The germline V gene has CDR1 LNHDA and CDR2 SQIVND (reference sequence). There are 13 residues in the CDR3. V lost 6 bases and J lost 3, with 9 bases in between.

In regard to this clone: One junction end disagrees with the germline gene, perhaps due to a read error. This chain uses TRBV6-1 with TRBJ1-5; 8 positions match TRBD1. Germline V gene data show CDR1 as MNHNS and CDR2 as SASEGT. The CDR3 is 14 amino acids. The CDR3 region has the DNA TGTGCCAGCTTCGGACAGGGCCGCAACCAGCCCCAGCATTTT. Its protein product is CASFGQGRNQPQHF.

This sequence joins TRBV6-5 and TRBJ1-2; D possibly corresponds to TRBD1 (6 bases). The V and J ends lost 0 bases and 5 bases respectively, with 7 bases between them. Germline V gene sequence: CDR1 MNHEY, CDR2 SVGAGI. The CDR3 contains 13 residues. CDR3 amino acids: CASSYSTGYGYTF. The CDR3, as DNA: TGTGCCAGCAGTTACTCTACAGGGTATGGCTACACCTTC.

The J gene is TRBJ2-4, the V gene TRBV5-6; D gene ambiguous. The CDR3 covers 15 residues. Deletions cut 4 bases from V and 8 bases from J, with 19 bases between. Germline lookup yields CDR1 SGHDT and CDR2 YYEEEE. The CDR3, as DNA: TGTGCCAGCAGCAGAGAACTATACCAAAACGACATTCAGTACTTC. Translated, it gives CASSRELYQNDIQYF.

The J gene is TRBJ2-7, the V gene TRBV7-9, with 10 nucleotides matching TRBD1. V lost 5 bases to trimming and J lost 1 base; unmatched junction nucleotides: 8. This CDR3 region has 16 residues. The germline V gene has CDR1 SEHNR and CDR2 FQNEAQ (reference sequence). CDR3 sequence: CASSRTGGGRSYEQYF. CDR3 DNA: TGTGCCAGCAGCCGGACAGGGGGAGGTAGGTCCTACGAGCAGTACTTC. Looking up the rest from reference TRBV7-9 and TRBJ2-7 gives the full variable domain: DTGVSQNPRHKITKRGQNVTFRCDPISEHNRLYWYRQTLGQGPEFLTYFQNEAQLEKSRLLSDRFSAERPKGSFSTLEIQRTEQGDSAMYLCASSRTGGGRSYEQYFGPGTRLTVT.

This chain joins TRBV11-2 and TRBJ2-5; 9 nucleotides agree with TRBD1. The CDR3 is made up of 14 amino acids. J gave up 4 bases and V 6 bases, and 6 bases lay outside the gene matches. Germline lookup yields CDR1 SGHAT and CDR2 FQNNGV. CDR3 in DNA: TGTGCCAGCAGGGGACAGGGCCAGGTAGAGACCCAGTACTTC. The encoded protein is CASRGQGQVETQYF.

The chain employs TRBV7-2 and TRBJ1-2, with D tentatively TRBD1 (5 bases). The V end lost 1 base, the J end lost 4 bases, and 13 bases lay between the germline ends. Germline lookup yields CDR1 SGHTA and CDR2 FQGNSA. The CDR3 loop spans 15 amino acids. As DNA, the CDR3 is TGTGCCAGCAGCTTAGGAGACAGTTCCTTCTATGGCTACACCTTC. Its translation: CASSLGDSSFYGYTF.

The J gene is TRBJ2-3, the V gene TRBV10-2; 12 bases map to TRBD2. J lost 5 bases, V lost 2 bases, and 8 bases had no gene match. The CDR3 runs 17 residues. Germline V gene lookup returns CDR1 WSHSY and CDR2 SAAADI. The CDR3 coding sequence is TGCGCCAGCAGTGAGCCGGGGACTAGCGGGTTCGAAGATACGCAGTATTTT. Its protein product is CASSEPGTSGFEDTQYF.

The chain has TRBV5-5 and TRBJ1-5; 9 positions match TRBD1. CDR1 is SGHKS and CDR2 is YYEKEE in the germline V gene (reference sequence). This CDR3 has 16 residues. Losses at the gene ends were 4 bases for V and 2 bases for J; bases not matched to a gene: 7. DNA for the CDR3: TGTGCCAGCAGCCCCGGGGGACAGGGTGGCAATCAGCCCCAGCATTTT. Amino acid sequence: CASSPGGQGGNQPQHF.

The V gene is TRBV7-3, the J gene TRBJ2-3; 8 bases line up with TRBD2. This CDR3 region has 16 residues. J was trimmed by 0 bases and V by 1 base; bases with no gene match: 3. CDR1 and CDR2 (germline): SGHTA, FQGTGA. This CDR3 reads CASSLRPSGSTDTQYF. The CDR3 DNA reads TGTGCCAGCAGCTTAAGGCCTAGCGGGAGCACAGATACGCAGTATTTT.

The rearrangement joins TRBV5-1 to TRBJ2-3; 13 bases are shared with TRBD2. The J segment lost 1 base and the V segment lost 4 bases, leaving 9 bases of the junction unmatched. CDR1 is SGHRS, CDR2 YFSETQ, per germline. The CDR3 covers 18 residues. DNA of the CDR3: TGCGCCAGCAGCCTAGGGACTAGCGGGAATATGGGCACAGATACGCAGTATTTT. It encodes CASSLGTSGNMGTDTQYF.

The count of this clone is one. The chain recombines TRBV6-6 with TRBJ1-5; 9 bases line up with TRBD1. The V gene's germline CDR1 is MNHNY and CDR2 SVGAGI (reference sequence). V lost 5 bases to trimming and J lost 5 bases; unmatched junction nucleotides: 4. The CDR3 loop spans 14 amino acids. For the CDR3, the DNA is TGTGCCAGCAGTCCGGGACAGGGTTATCAGCCCCAGCATTTT. It encodes CASSPGQGYQPQHF.

This chain joins TRBV30 and TRBJ1-5; TRBD1 matches at 7 bases. This CDR3 contains 15 residues. Unmatched junction bases numbered 8, after V lost 3 bases and J lost 3 bases. Germline CDR1 GTSNPN, CDR2 SVGIG (reference sequence). DNA for the CDR3: TGTGCCTGGAGCCAACAGGGGTTCTCCAATCAGCCCCAGCATTTT. Protein: CAWSQQGFSNQPQHF.

In this sample, this clone turned up a few times. The rearrangement links TRBV4-1 to TRBJ2-3; 9 bases are a match to TRBD2. Germline-derived CDR1 and CDR2 are MGHRA and YSYEKL. The CDR3 covers 17 residues. V gave up 1 base and J gave up 7 bases; unmatched junction bases: 12. This CDR3 reads CASSQVTTSGAGNTQYF. CDR3 in DNA: TGCGCCAGCAGCCAAGTCACGACTAGCGGTGCGGGAAATACGCAGTATTTT.

This rearrangement joins TRBV30 to TRBJ2-1; 9 nucleotides match TRBD1. The CDR3 loop spans 14 amino acids. The V and J ends lost 5 bases and 4 bases, in that order; junction bases with no gene match: 6. Germline V gene sequence: CDR1 GTSNPN, CDR2 SVGIG (reference sequence). CDR3 coding DNA: TGTGCCTGGCTCCGGGACAGGGATTACAATGAGCAGTTCTTC. This sequence encodes CAWLRDRDYNEQFF.

This clone was observed a few times. V gene TRBV6-4 combines with J gene TRBJ1-1; D may be TRBD1 (5 bases). This CDR3 is 16 amino acids long. CDR1 and CDR2 (germline): MRHNA, SNTAGT. Trimming stripped 5 bases from V and 3 bases from J, with 19 bases between. This CDR3 reads CASSRSRQTWHTEAFF. The CDR3 DNA reads as TGTGCCAGCAGTAGGTCCAGACAGACTTGGCACACTGAAGCTTTCTTT.

This chain joins TRBV5-1 and TRBJ2-2, with 9 nucleotides matching TRBD1. This CDR3 is 16 amino acids long. J lost 8 bases, V lost 1 base, and 9 bases had no gene match. Germline CDR1 reads SGHRS; CDR2 reads YFSETQ. The CDR3 DNA reads TGCGCCAGCAGCTTGTTGGACAGGGGCAGTGGAGGGGAGCTGTTTTTT. This codes for CASSLLDRGSGGELFF.

This rearrangement joins TRBV27 to TRBJ2-3, with TRBD2 matching 9 bases. V shed 8 bases and J 2 bases; nucleotides not matched to a gene: 8. The germline CDR1 and CDR2 sequences are MNHEY and SMNVEV (reference sequence). This CDR3 region has 15 residues. The CDR3 here is CASSSTSGFTDTQYF. In DNA, the CDR3 is TGTGCCAGCTCATCGACTAGCGGATTCACAGATACGCAGTATTTT.

The gene calls are TRBV21-1 and TRBJ2-7; TRBD2 is the table's D call and was not checked against the DNA. TRBV21-1 constitutes a pseudogene. The CDR3 totals 20 residues. CDR3 bases: TGTGCCAGCAGCAAAAATGGGTGGGCCGATGGACTAGAGAGCTCCTACGAGCAGTACTTC. It specifies CASSKNGWADGLESSYEQYF.

V is TRBV11-2 and J is TRBJ2-7; 7 positions agree with TRBD2. This CDR3 comprises 13 residues. Germline assignment: CDR1 SGHAT and CDR2 FQNNGV. V dropped 3 bases and J dropped 3; count of bases not matched to a gene: 2. The CDR3 bases are TGTGCCAGCAGCTTTGGACTAGGCTACGAGCAGTACTTC. Amino acid sequence: CASSFGLGYEQYF.

The J gene is TRBJ2-2, the V gene TRBV6-5; weak D call: TRBD1 (5 bases). Trimming cost V 6 bases and J 0 bases, with 11 bases left between them. Germline CDR1 is MNHEY and CDR2 is SVGAGI. The CDR3 sequence is 15 residues long. The CDR3 loop is CASRRQPTNTGELFF. In DNA form, the CDR3 reads TGTGCCAGCAGGCGACAGCCTACGAACACCGGGGAGCTGTTTTTT.

V and J are TRBV5-1 and TRBJ2-1; TRBD2 matches at 12 bases. CDR1 is SGHRS, CDR2 YFSETQ, per germline. This CDR3 region has 15 residues. Losses at the gene ends were 3 bases for V and 9 bases for J; bases not matched to a gene: 7. This CDR3 is CASSSGLAGVTEQFF. The CDR3 bases are TGCGCCAGCAGCTCGGGACTAGCGGGTGTTACTGAGCAGTTCTTC.